This T cell receptor (beta chain) was documented in a study of OX40 agonist ivuxolimab in advanced cancers. Findings and caveats of the study: It was not determined which antigens were specifically recognized by the peripheral T cells that had undergone clonal expansion. Some patients without response likewise showed low normalized clonal expansion. At 0.1 to 3.0 mg/kg and by week 6, CD4+ and CD8+ T cells in the blood had expanded clonally. Relative to CD4+ cells, CD8+ T cells on average had more expanded clones.

Looked up from germline, CDR1 is ENHRY and CDR2 is SYGVKD. Trimming shortened V by 7 bases and J by 1 base, and 14 bases separated the two germline ends. The CDR3 is made up of 15 amino acids. Notes on this clone: Its target is not known.

Only in-frame clones appear in the TCRdb table, and some are missing; sequencing was by immunoSEQ multiplex PCR. The data show 40,000 to 50,000 clones, approximately 80% seen once. The chain links TRBV10-3 to TRBJ2-1; perhaps D is TRBD1 or TRBD2 (7 bases each). This sequence originates from an adult with an advanced solid tumor such as melanoma, head and neck, liver or kidney cancer. Source: CD4+ or CD8+ T cells sorted from blood, taken in a trial of the OX40 agonist ivuxolimab. CDR3 residues: CAINRGGSSYNEQFF. DNA of the CDR3: TGTGCCATCAACAGGGGCGGGAGTTCCTACAATGAGCAGTTCTTC.